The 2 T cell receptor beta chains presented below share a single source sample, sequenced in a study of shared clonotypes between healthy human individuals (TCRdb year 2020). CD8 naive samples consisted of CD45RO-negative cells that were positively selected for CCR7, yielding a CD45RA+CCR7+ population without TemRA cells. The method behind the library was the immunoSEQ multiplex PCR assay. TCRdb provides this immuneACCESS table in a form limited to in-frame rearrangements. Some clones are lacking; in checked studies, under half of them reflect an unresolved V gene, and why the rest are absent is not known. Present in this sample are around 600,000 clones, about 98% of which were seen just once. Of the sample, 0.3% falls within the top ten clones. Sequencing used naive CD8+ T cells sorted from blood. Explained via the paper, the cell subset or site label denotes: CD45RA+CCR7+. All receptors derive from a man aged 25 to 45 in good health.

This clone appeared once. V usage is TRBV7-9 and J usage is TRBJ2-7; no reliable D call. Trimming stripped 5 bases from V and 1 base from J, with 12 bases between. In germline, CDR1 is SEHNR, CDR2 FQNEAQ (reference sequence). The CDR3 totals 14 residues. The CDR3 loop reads CASSETVLSYEQYF. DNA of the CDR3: TGTGCCAGCAGCGAAACCGTTCTTTCCTACGAGCAGTACTTC.

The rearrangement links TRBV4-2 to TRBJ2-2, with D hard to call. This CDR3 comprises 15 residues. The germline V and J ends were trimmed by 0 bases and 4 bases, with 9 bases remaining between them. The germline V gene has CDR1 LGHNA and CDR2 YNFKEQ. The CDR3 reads CASSQDSDGTGELFF. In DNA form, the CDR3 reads TGTGCCAGCAGCCAAGATTCGGACGGCACCGGGGAGCTGTTTTTT.